This T cell receptor beta chain was recovered during a study of shared clonotypes between healthy human individuals. Study background: The people who gave samples were a couple of women and a few men aged 18 to 49. Overall study findings and caveats: Against clonotypes common to all four donors, non-shared ones had lower generation probabilities. Several donors held 5% to 5.5% of naive CD4 clonotypes in common.

Libraries were prepared by immunoSEQ multiplex PCR; TCRdb keeps only in-frame clonotypes and omits some of them. The data hold 600,000 to 750,000 clones, with 72% observed a single time. Points on this clone: Its antigen is not identified.

Germline V gene lookup returns CDR1 SGHRS and CDR2 YFSETQ. V was trimmed by 3 bases and J by 3 bases, leaving 14 bases between them. There are 15 residues in the CDR3. Donors comprised healthy HIV-negative adults lacking recent acute infections or vaccinations. The origin of this receptor is a woman in her twenties or thirties in good health. The chain employs TRBV5-1 and TRBJ2-3; tentative D call: TRBD2 (5 bases). Sequencing was carried out using memory CD4+ T cells sorted from blood. Subset given: CD45RA-negative fraction. The DNA for the CDR3 is TGCGCCAGCAGCTCCTCTAGCAGCAGGACAGATACGCAGTATTTT. This codes for CASSSSSSRTDTQYF.